This TCR beta chain appears in the sequencing data of a study of shared clonotypes between healthy human individuals. On the study more broadly: There were three CD4 naive, three CD4 memory, two CD8 naive and one CD8 memory plates per donor.

The CDR3 runs 14 residues. The V end was cut by 1 base, the J end by 5 bases, with 12 bases between. CDR1 MNHEY and CDR2 SMNVEV come from the germline V gene (reference sequence). Study results and limitations: Shared across a few donors were around 5% of the naive CD4 clonotypes.

Donors were Caucasian adults residing in Nashville, Tennessee, USA. Of note for this clone: What it recognizes is unknown.

TCRdb's table, derived via immunoSEQ multiplex PCR, lists solely in-frame clones and lacks some. The profile shows 700,000 or so clones, about 78% of them singletons. The receptor's source is a woman aged 25-40 years in good health. This chain connects TRBV27 to TRBJ2-7; perhaps TRBD2 as D (5 bases). The sample taken for sequencing was memory CD4+ T cells sorted from blood. Indicated subset: CD45RA-negative fraction. The CDR3 sequence: CASSLYAGVDEQYF. In DNA form, the CDR3 reads TGTGCCAGCAGTTTATATGCCGGGGTGGACGAGCAGTACTTC.